This T cell receptor (beta chain) derives from a study of glioma-infiltrating T cells after dendritic cell vaccination. About the research overall: Patients received autologous tumor lysate-pulsed dendritic cell vaccination between about 2003 and 2012.

To note about this clone: What it recognizes is unknown.

General study findings and limits: Higher pretreatment TIL content predicted longer progression-free time and survival. Few patients contributed both blood and tumor specimens.

Clones were sequenced by immunoSEQ multiplex PCR, and TCRdb holds only the in-frame ones, with some missing. The data show about 92,000 clones, just over 85% seen once. Blood PBMC samples: pre-vaccination, two weeks post third vaccination, and at tumor progression. Sample: blood, taken before dendritic cell vaccination. This TCR derives from a human donor with glioblastoma.

CDR3: CASSFIRDREIEQFF. In DNA, the CDR3 is TGTGCCAGCAGTTTCATCCGGGACAGGGAAATTGAGCAGTTCTTC. The chain couples TRBV27 to TRBJ2-1; 9 nucleotides agree with TRBD1. This CDR3 comprises 15 residues. V was clipped by 3 bases and J by 9 bases; unmatched bases: 9. Germline CDR1 reads MNHEY; CDR2 reads SMNVEV (reference sequence).